Listed below are T cell receptor beta chains from one sample, sequenced in a study of shared clonotypes between healthy human individuals. Produced via immunoSEQ multiplex PCR; TCRdb's table is partial and in-frame only. The sample records around 88,000 clones, 68% being singletons. The sequenced material came from memory CD8+ T cells sorted from blood. The receptor set was obtained from a man between 25 and 39 years old in good health. Each CDR3 is given with its conserved first and last residue. The order of the fields is D gene, V gene, J gene, clone size, CDR3 protein, CDR3 DNA. D genes are given only for firm matches. Clone size is given for some rows only: seen once, a few or many times, or a class if the clone is expanded.

-	TRBV28	TRBJ2-7	-	CASATGGSQQYF	TGTGCCAGTGCCACGGGTGGGTCGCAGCAGTACTTC
TRBD2	TRBV5-1	TRBJ2-7	-	CASSAGTRGEQYF	TGCGCCAGCAGCGCCGGGACTAGGGGCGAGCAGTACTTC
TRBD1	TRBV6-5	TRBJ2-7	few	CASSEGGHEQYF	TGTGCCAGCAGTGAAGGGGGCCACGAGCAGTACTTC
TRBD2	TRBV4-2	TRBJ2-1	-	CASSQEAGLAGYEQFF	TGTGCCAGCAGCCAAGAGGCGGGACTAGCGGGATATGAGCAGTTCTTC
-	TRBV10-2	TRBJ2-2	-	CASTAIDGELFF	TGCGCCAGCACAGCAATCGACGGGGAGCTGTTTTTT
-	TRBV6-5	TRBJ2-7	many	CASSSSPGYEQYF	TGTGCCAGCAGTTCCTCCCCGGGCTACGAGCAGTACTTC
TRBD2	TRBV27	TRBJ2-2	once	CASSLGGAGLAGVANTGELFF	TGTGCCAGCAGTTTGGGGGGAGCGGGACTAGCGGGAGTAGCGAACACCGGGGAGCTGTTTTTT
TRBD1	TRBV15	TRBJ2-3	-	CATSRADRASTDTQYF	TGTGCCACCAGCAGGGCGGACAGGGCAAGCACAGATACGCAGTATTTT
-	TRBV28	TRBJ2-7	-	CASTDDSYEQYF	TGTGCCAGCACCGACGATTCCTACGAGCAGTACTTC
-	TRBV25-1	TRBJ1-6	-	CASSSNPGPTYNSPLHF	TGTGCCAGCAGTTCGAATCCCGGTCCCACTTATAATTCACCCCTCCACTTT
-	TRBV11-2	TRBJ2-7	-	CASILGRGRGRSDEQYF	TGTGCCAGCATCCTAGGGAGGGGCAGGGGAAGAAGCGACGAGCAGTACTTC
-	TRBV7-9	TRBJ1-1	-	CASSWEDTEAFF	TGTGCCAGCAGCTGGGAGGACACTGAAGCTTTCTTT
-	TRBV5-6	TRBJ1-1	-	CASSLGQGSVLAFF	TGTGCCAGCAGCTTAGGGCAGGGGTCGGTTTTAGCTTTCTTT
-	TRBV6-5	TRBJ1-5	few	CASSYVGFNQPQHF	TGTGCCAGCAGTTACGTGGGGTTCAATCAGCCCCAGCATTTT
-	TRBV6-6	TRBJ1-1	-	CASSYSGSRHIEAFF	TGTGCCAGCAGTTACTCTGGCTCGCGGCACATTGAAGCTTTCTTT
TRBD1	TRBV15	TRBJ2-1	-	CATSRGQGMNEQFF	TGTGCCACCAGCAGAGGACAGGGAATGAATGAGCAGTTCTTC
TRBD1	TRBV28	TRBJ2-1	-	CASSLGPGTGDGNEQFF	TGTGCCAGCAGTTTGGGCCCTGGGACAGGGGATGGAAATGAGCAGTTCTTC
TRBD2	TRBV2	TRBJ2-7	few	CASDDLWTSSYEQYF	TGTGCCAGCGACGACCTTTGGACTAGCTCCTACGAGCAGTACTTC
TRBD1	TRBV28	TRBJ2-7	-	CASSRPGQPYEQYF	TGTGCCAGCAGCAGACCGGGACAGCCCTACGAGCAGTACTTC
-	TRBV6-4	TRBJ2-3	medium-sized	CASSEVSGGTDTQYF	TGTGCCAGCAGTGAAGTGTCGGGAGGCACAGATACGCAGTATTTT
-	TRBV9	TRBJ1-2	few	CASSVAGWGGYTF	TGTGCCAGCAGCGTCGCGGGGTGGGGTGGCTACACCTTC
TRBD1	TRBV23-1	TRBJ1-4	-	CASSQSPGQGAF	TGCGCCAGCAGTCAATCACCCGGACAGGGGGCTTTT
-	TRBV7-1	TRBJ1-5	-	CASSLAGAGNQPQHF	TGTGCCAGCAGCTTGGCAGGGGCTGGCAATCAGCCCCAGCATTTT
TRBD1	TRBV7-9	TRBJ2-7	-	CASSLGDRGTYEQYF	TGTGCCAGCAGCTTAGGGGACAGGGGGACCTACGAGCAGTACTTC
-	TRBV9	TRBJ1-2	-	CATSGQTNYGYTF	TGTGCCACCTCGGGGCAGACCAACTATGGCTACACCTTC
TRBD2	TRBV5-1	TRBJ2-7	-	CASKYSASGTYEQYF	TGCGCCAGCAAATATTCGGCTAGCGGCACCTACGAGCAGTACTTC
-	TRBV18	TRBJ2-1	-	CASSPGSHNEQFF	TGTGCCAGCTCACCAGGGTCTCACAATGAGCAGTTCTTC
TRBD2	TRBV2	TRBJ2-1	-	CASMGTKRDGRARNEQFF	TGTGCCAGCATGGGAACGAAACGTGACGGGAGGGCCAGGAATGAGCAGTTCTTC
-	TRBV28	TRBJ1-2	-	CASSLSANYGYTF	TGTGCCAGCAGTTTATCAGCTAACTATGGCTACACCTTC
-	TRBV9	TRBJ2-7	-	CASSAYNSYEQYF	TGTGCCAGCAGCGCGTATAACTCCTACGAGCAGTACTTC
TRBD2	TRBV7-9	TRBJ2-7	-	CASSVTSGKHDEQYF	TGTGCCAGCAGCGTGACTAGCGGGAAACATGACGAGCAGTACTTC
-	TRBV14	TRBJ2-3	-	CASSLSAGSIDTQYF	TGTGCCAGCAGCTTGTCCGCGGGCTCCATAGATACGCAGTATTTT
-	TRBV27	TRBJ1-2	few	CASSLSGARGYTF	TGTGCCAGCAGTTTATCGGGGGCGCGGGGCTACACCTTC
-	TRBV7-6	TRBJ2-7	-	CASSPSRILRYEQYF	TGTGCCAGCAGCCCCTCTAGGATTTTGCGCTACGAGCAGTACTTC
-	TRBV5-6	TRBJ2-2	-	CASSSFEGEGGTGELFF	TGTGCCAGCAGCTCGTTCGAGGGAGAAGGTGGCACCGGGGAGCTGTTTTTT
TRBD2	TRBV5-1	TRBJ2-5	-	CASSLYGSGFQETQYF	TGCGCCAGCAGCTTGTACGGTAGCGGGTTCCAAGAGACCCAGTACTTC
-	TRBV15	TRBJ1-1	once	CATSRTGNTEAFF	TGTGCCACCAGCAGAACAGGGAACACTGAAGCTTTCTTT
TRBD2	TRBV25-1	TRBJ2-5	-	CASSEWVAGLQETQYF	TGTGCCAGCAGTGAATGGGTAGCGGGACTACAAGAGACCCAGTACTTC
-	TRBV6-5	TRBJ1-5	-	CATNGGGNQPQHF	TGTGCCACCAATGGGGGGGGCAATCAGCCCCAGCATTTT
-	TRBV10-3	TRBJ2-4	-	CAISGLSHGNIQYF	TGTGCCATCAGTGGCCTTAGCCACGGAAACATTCAGTACTTC
TRBD2	TRBV6-5	TRBJ2-7	-	CASAPAGVTYEQYF	TGTGCCAGCGCACCGGCGGGAGTAACCTACGAGCAGTACTTC
TRBD2	TRBV5-6	TRBJ2-3	-	CASRKTLWTSRDTQYF	TGTGCCAGCAGGAAGACACTTTGGACTAGCAGGGATACGCAGTATTTT
-	TRBV9	TRBJ2-7	-	CASSPTGEPGEQYF	TGTGCCAGCAGCCCGACGGGAGAGCCCGGGGAGCAGTACTTC
-	TRBV11-2	TRBJ2-7	once	CASSSYYEQYF	TGTGCCAGCAGCTCCTATTACGAGCAGTACTTC
-	TRBV5-1	TRBJ2-7	-	CASSLVGTPYEQYF	TGCGCCAGCAGCTTGGTGGGTACACCCTACGAGCAGTACTTC
TRBD1	TRBV7-6	TRBJ1-1	-	CASSYNTGVRTDTEAFF	TGTGCCAGCAGCTATAATACAGGGGTTCGAACCGACACTGAAGCTTTCTTT
-	TRBV11-1	TRBJ2-1	-	CASSQGLNEQFF	TGTGCCAGCAGTCAAGGCTTGAATGAGCAGTTCTTC
-	TRBV30	TRBJ2-2	-	CAWSWTSNTGELFF	TGTGCCTGGAGTTGGACTTCGAACACCGGGGAGCTGTTTTTT
-	TRBV28	TRBJ1-5	-	CASSSTTVDAWQPQHF	TGTGCCAGCAGTTCAACAACGGTCGACGCATGGCAGCCCCAGCATTTT
TRBD2	TRBV14	TRBJ2-7	-	CASSIGTSSYEQYF	TGTGCCAGCAGCATAGGGACTAGCTCCTACGAGCAGTACTTC
-	TRBV5-1	TRBJ2-7	-	CASSEQGTYEQYF	TGCGCCAGCAGTGAACAGGGAACCTACGAGCAGTACTTC
-	TRBV5-4	TRBJ1-4	-	CASSLDRAGTNEKLFF	TGTGCCAGCAGCTTGGACAGGGCAGGAACTAATGAAAAACTGTTTTTT
-	TRBV5-8	TRBJ2-7	-	CASSNGLAGTHEQYF	TGTGCCAGCAGCAACGGGTTGGCAGGGACCCACGAGCAGTACTTC
-	TRBV13	TRBJ1-5	-	CASSLGQGRGSNQPQHF	TGTGCCAGCAGCTTAGGCCAGGGGAGAGGAAGCAATCAGCCCCAGCATTTT
-	TRBV28	TRBJ2-7	-	CASSPPRVSEQYF	TGTGCCAGCAGCCCCCCCAGGGTATCCGAGCAGTACTTC